This T cell receptor beta chain was profiled in a study of blood T cell repertoires in COVID-19. At the level of the study: COVID-19 samples from acute and convalescent phases originated in the United States, Italy and Spain.

In the study's own analysis: Amplification with reference gene primers provided the estimates of nucleated cell counts. Measured with immunoSEQ multiplex PCR; TCRdb has only the in-frame clones, and not every one. That table furnishes V, J and clone size, whereas the DNA furnished D and trimming. The table shows under 250,000 clones, with around 82% occurring only once. The clonotype originates from a man younger than 40 with acute COVID-19. Sequencing was done on a sample of PBMCs or T cells enriched from blood (not recorded which).

The CDR3 bases are TGTGCCAGCAGCTTTGGGCAACAGGGCTCGTACAATCAGCCCCAGCATTTT. Translation gives CASSFGQQGSYNQPQHF. The rearrangement uses TRBV5-5 and TRBJ1-5, with D perhaps TRBD1 (6 bases). The CDR3 loop spans 17 amino acids. V lost 2 bases and J lost 3, with 18 bases in between. Germline values: CDR1 SGHKS, CDR2 YYEKEE (reference sequence).